This entry lists 26 T cell receptor beta chains sequenced from one sample in a study of T cells in Graves' hyperthyroidism and ophthalmopathy. Amplification yielded TCR beta CDR3 regions, with RNA transcripts as the source. The study used the HTBI primer set for a first-round RT-PCR of the TCR CDR3. TCRdb recomputed calls from the multiplex PCR reads with MiXCR, one row per CDR3 protein. The sample carries some 760,000 distinct CDR3 sequences, 14% recorded once. Material for sequencing was blood. All receptors come from a woman younger than 30 with Graves' hyperthyroidism.

This clonotype has only a few counts. V is TRBV20-1 and J is TRBJ2-1, with 8 nucleotides matching TRBD2. The V segment lost 1 base and the J segment 7 bases; nucleotides outside the gene matches: 6. The CDR3 length is 14 residues. Germline V lookup: CDR1 DFQATT, CDR2 SNEGSKA (reference sequence). The CDR3 DNA is TGCAGTGCTAGAGGTCGCGGGAGGTCGAATGAGCAGTTCTTC. It translates to CSARGRGRSNEQFF.

This clonotype was counted ten times or more. CDR3: CASSLDGLEQYF. CDR3 nucleotides: TGTGCCAGCAGCTTAGACGGGCTCGAGCAGTACTTC. The V and J genes are TRBV7-9 and TRBJ2-7, with no clear D. CDR1 and CDR2 (germline): SEHNR, FQNEAQ (reference sequence). The CDR3 has 12 residues. V dropped 1 base and J dropped 6 bases, with 7 bases sitting between them. Using reference TRBV7-9 and TRBJ2-7 for the parts outside the CDR3, the full variable domain is DTGVSQNPRHKITKRGQNVTFRCDPISEHNRLYWYRQTLGQGPEFLTYFQNEAQLEKSRLLSDRFSAERPKGSFSTLEIQRTEQGDSAMYLCASSLDGLEQYFGPGTRLTVT.

The table lists this clonotype with a few counts. A clone one base away is much larger, so this may be a read error. The rearrangement joins TRBV27 to TRBJ2-1, with 10 bases aligning to TRBD2. CDR1 MNHEY and CDR2 SMNVEV come from the germline V gene (reference sequence). CDR3 size: 16 residues. The CDR3 spells CASSPSSGSSYNVQFF. Here the CDR3 DNA reads TGTGCCAGCAGCCCCTCTAGCGGGAGTTCCTACAATGTGCAGTTCTTC.

This clonotype was counted ten times or more. The V gene is TRBV6-1, the J gene TRBJ2-2, with D tentatively TRBD1 (5 bases). The CDR3 extends over 14 amino acids. Germline assignment: CDR1 MNHNS and CDR2 SASEGT. Deletions cut 7 bases from V and 5 bases from J, with 14 bases between. CDR3 protein: CASTRQFLTGELFF. CDR3 DNA: TGTGCCAGCACAAGACAGTTCTTAACCGGGGAGCTGTTTTTT.

This clonotype was recorded once. Possible read error: a much larger clone is one base away. The chain is built from TRBV3-1 and TRBJ2-7; 9 bases are shared with TRBD1. This CDR3 region has 15 residues. CDR1 and CDR2 (germline): LGHDT, YNNKEL (reference sequence). The CDR3 sequence is CAGSQDGTGFYEQYF. In nucleotides, the CDR3 is TGTGCCGGCAGCCAAGACGGGACAGGGTTTTATGAGCAGTACTTC.

Many counts were recorded for this clonotype. J is TRBJ2-7 and V is TRBV28, with D possibly called TRBD1 or TRBD2 (5 bases each). Trimming removed 6 bases at V and 0 bases at J, with 15 bases between. Germline V gives CDR1 MDHEN, CDR2 SYDVKM. This CDR3 has 15 amino acids. DNA of the CDR3: TGTGCCAGCAGCCAACCCGGGGCGAGCTCCTACGAGCAGTACTTC. It yields the protein CASSQPGASSYEQYF.

In its sample, this clonotype was seen a few times. The chain couples TRBV15 to TRBJ2-4, with D unclear. The CDR3 spans 16 residues. Germline V gene lookup returns CDR1 LNHNV and CDR2 YYDKDF (reference sequence). The V gene lost 2 bases and the J gene lost 1 base, with 12 bases spanning the gap. The CDR3 DNA is TGTGCCACCAGCAGACCCTCAAGCAGGGCCAAAAACATTCAGTACTTC. This codes for CATSRPSSRAKNIQYF. Complete variable domain (other parts from reference TRBV15 and TRBJ2-4): DAMVIQNPRYQVTQFGKPVTLSCSQTLNHNVMYWYQQKSSQAPKLLFHYYDKDFNNEADTPDNFQSRRPNTSFCFLDIRSPGLGDTAMYLCATSRPSSRAKNIQYFGAGTRLSVL.

This clonotype occurred many times. J is TRBJ2-3 and V is TRBV11-2, with 7 positions matching TRBD1. This CDR3 is 17 amino acids long. Trimming removed 5 bases from V and 4 bases from J; junction bases left unmatched: 15. Germline V gene lookup returns CDR1 SGHAT and CDR2 FQNNGV. As DNA, the CDR3 is TGTGCCAGCAGCCGAGGGAAGACAGGGCCAGCCGCAGATACGCAGTATTTT. Translated: CASSRGKTGPAADTQYF.

The chain's CDR3 is CASSQDRWASGRRDTQYF. The CDR3 coding sequence is TGCGCCAGCAGCCAAGATAGATGGGCTAGCGGGAGGAGGGATACGCAGTATTTT. The J gene is TRBJ2-3, the V gene TRBV4-1; TRBD2 matches 11 bases. The junction had 11 bases not matched to a gene; V was cut back by 0 bases and J by 6 bases. CDR3 size: 18 residues. In germline, CDR1 is MGHRA, CDR2 YSYEKL.

V usage is TRBV7-2 and J usage is TRBJ2-1, with no clear D. CDR3 size: 15 residues. The ends were cut back, 3 bases at V and 0 bases at J, with 9 bases in the middle. The germline V gene has CDR1 SGHTA and CDR2 FQGNSA. The CDR3: CASSLAIRSYNEQFF. The CDR3 coding sequence is TGTGCCAGCAGCTTGGCGATCCGCTCCTACAATGAGCAGTTCTTC.

The genes are TRBV10-3 and TRBJ1-6; no firm D call. The germline gives CDR1 ENHRY, CDR2 SYGVKD. CDR3 length equals 21 residues. The ends were cut back, 0 bases at V and 7 bases at J, with 28 bases in the middle. This CDR3 reads CAISESIVESGQPRRNSPLHF. CDR3 nucleotide sequence: TGTGCCATCAGTGAGTCGATCGTGGAGTCAGGTCAACCTAGGCGAAATTCACCCCTCCACTTT.

J is TRBJ1-1 and V is TRBV5-5; D is unclear. The CDR3 runs to 15 residues. CDR1 and CDR2 (germline): SGHKS, YYEKEE (reference sequence). V was shortened by 2 bases and J by 4 bases, with 15 bases between the two germline ends. Here the CDR3 reads CASSFGYDRLTEAFF. CDR3 in DNA: TGTGCCAGCAGCTTTGGGTACGACCGCCTCACTGAAGCTTTCTTT.

This clonotype was counted at least ten times. This chain joins TRBV2 and TRBJ2-1; no reliable D call. The CDR3 spans 14 residues. V lost 6 bases, J lost 5 bases, and 14 bases lay in between. Looked up from germline, CDR1 is SNHLY and CDR2 is FYNNEI. DNA of the CDR3: TGTGCCAGCAGCAAGATGGGCTCTCACAATGAGCAGTTCTTC. It encodes CASSKMGSHNEQFF.

This clonotype was seen a handful of times. The rearrangement uses TRBV4-1 and TRBJ2-7; the D is unclear. CDR1 and CDR2 (germline): MGHRA, YSYEKL. Trimming removed 1 base at V and 2 bases at J, with 9 bases between. The CDR3 spans 14 residues. CDR3 nucleotide sequence: TGCGCCAGCAGCCAAGGAGGAAAGACCTACGAGCAGTACTTC. Its protein product is CASSQGGKTYEQYF.

This clonotype was picked up many times. The rearrangement joins TRBV18 to TRBJ2-5; D is undetermined. This CDR3 spans 15 amino acids. V was trimmed by 3 bases and J by 4 bases, leaving 15 bases between them. Germline V gene lookup returns CDR1 KGHSH and CDR2 LQKENI. The CDR3 region has the DNA TGTGCCAGCTCACCGCGAGGACGGAACGGAGAGACCCAGTACTTC. Its translation: CASSPRGRNGETQYF. The variable domain in full, completed from reference TRBV18 and TRBJ2-5, reads NAGVMQNPRHLVRRRGQEARLRCSPMKGHSHVYWYRQLPEEGLKFMVYLQKENIIDESGMPKERFSAEFPKEGPSILRIQQVVRGDSAAYFCASSPRGRNGETQYFGPGTRLLVL.

This clonotype was counted between two and nine times. The chain recombines TRBV30 with TRBJ1-2; D is perhaps TRBD1 (6 bases). V shed 3 bases and J shed 8 bases, with 19 bases lying between them. Looked up from germline, CDR1 is GTSNPN and CDR2 is SVGIG (reference sequence). This CDR3 comprises 14 residues. CDR3 bases: TGTGCCTGGAGCCGGGTGACAGGCCTCGGAGGCTACACCTTC. Its protein product is CAWSRVTGLGGYTF.

This clonotype was seen repeatedly, ten times or more. The chain couples TRBV2 to TRBJ1-2; weak D call: TRBD1 (6 bases). CDR3 length: 13 amino acids. The germline CDR1 and CDR2 sequences are SNHLY and FYNNEI. Trimming shortened V by 3 bases and J by 7 bases, and 12 bases separated the two germline ends. CDR3 loop: CASSDQGRLGYTF. The DNA for the CDR3 is TGTGCCAGCAGTGATCAGGGGCGCCTTGGCTACACCTTC.

There are a few counts of this clonotype. The chain links TRBV4-3 to TRBJ2-5, with TRBD2 matching over 8 bases. In germline, CDR1 is LGHNA, CDR2 YSLEER. CDR3 length equals 17 residues. V trimming: 2 bases; J trimming: 2 bases; junction bases outside the gene matches: 10. The CDR3 region is CASSQSIAGNLQETQYF. For the CDR3, the DNA is TGCGCCAGCAGCCAATCGATAGCGGGAAACCTTCAAGAGACCCAGTACTTC.

This clonotype was detected ten times or more. The chain is built from TRBV6-1 and TRBJ1-6; TRBD1 agrees at 10 bases. Germline trimming cut 1 base from V and 10 bases from J; bases unmatched to any gene: 4. The CDR3 loop spans 15 amino acids. The V gene's germline CDR1 is MNHNS and CDR2 SASEGT. This chain's CDR3 is CASSEGDRGQSPLHF. The CDR3 DNA sequence: TGTGCCAGCAGTGAAGGCGACAGGGGGCAATCACCCCTCCACTTT.

This clonotype was picked up many times. J is TRBJ1-1 and V is TRBV14; TRBD1 is a possible D gene (6 bases). This CDR3 spans 14 amino acids. Per germline, CDR1 SGHDN and CDR2 FVKESK. The V and J ends lost 5 bases and 0 bases respectively, with 10 bases between them. DNA for the CDR3: TGTGCCAGCAGCGACGGGGACATGAACACTGAAGCTTTCTTT. Amino acids: CASSDGDMNTEAFF.

Many counts were recorded for this clonotype. The chain couples TRBV27 to TRBJ1-1; D is unresolved. The CDR3 is 13 amino acids. V lost 2 bases and J 7 bases, leaving 11 bases between the germline ends. Germline assignment: CDR1 MNHEY and CDR2 SMNVEV (reference sequence). CDR3: CASSLGSRGEAFF. In DNA form, the CDR3 reads TGTGCCAGCAGTTTAGGTTCACGGGGTGAAGCTTTCTTT.

This clonotype was picked up a small number of times. The chain carries TRBV7-6 and TRBJ2-2; a possible D gene is TRBD1 (5 bases). The CDR3 sequence is 14 residues long. Per the germline V gene, CDR1 is SGHVS and CDR2 is FNYEAQ. The V end was cut by 0 bases, the J end by 6 bases, with 8 bases between. The CDR3 here is CASSLAAGPGELFF. CDR3 coding DNA: TGTGCCAGCAGCTTAGCCGCAGGGCCCGGGGAGCTGTTTTTT.

This clonotype was recorded at least ten times. The chain employs TRBV20-1 and TRBJ2-3; TRBD2 aligns across 8 bases. Germline lookup yields CDR1 DFQATT and CDR2 SNEGSKA (reference sequence). Trimming took 6 bases from V and 7 from J; bases not matched to a gene: 15. There are 15 residues in the CDR3. This CDR3 reads CSAVSTGGMLNTQYF. CDR3 sequence (DNA): TGCAGTGCCGTCAGTACGGGAGGGATGCTGAATACGCAGTATTTT.

This clonotype was counted ten times or more. The chain is built from TRBV2 and TRBJ2-7; no clear D gene. Trimming stripped 1 base from V and 3 bases from J, with 7 bases between. CDR1 is SNHLY and CDR2 is FYNNEI in the germline V gene. The CDR3 has 13 residues. This CDR3 is CASSEGNSYEQYF. As DNA, the CDR3 is TGTGCCAGCAGTGAAGGAAACAGCTACGAGCAGTACTTC.

As for this clonotype: A much larger clonotype is one base distant, so this may be a read error. The V call is TRBV28, the J call TRBJ1-2; maybe TRBD1 (6 bases). Per germline, CDR1 MDHEN and CDR2 SYDVKM. V was trimmed by 7 bases and J by 6 bases, leaving 18 bases between them. CDR3 length: 14 amino acids. The CDR3 region is CASTPRGADDGYTF. The CDR3 DNA reads TGTGCCAGCACCCCGAGGGGGGCGGACGATGGCTACACCTTC.

This clonotype came up many times. The chain uses TRBV2 and TRBJ1-5, with no clear D. Deletions cut 8 bases from V and 0 bases from J, with 11 bases between. This CDR3 has 14 residues. Germline CDR1 reads SNHLY; CDR2 reads FYNNEI. CDR3 sequence reads: CASGDSYSNQPQHF. As DNA, the CDR3 is TGTGCCAGCGGAGATTCCTATAGCAATCAGCCCCAGCATTTT.